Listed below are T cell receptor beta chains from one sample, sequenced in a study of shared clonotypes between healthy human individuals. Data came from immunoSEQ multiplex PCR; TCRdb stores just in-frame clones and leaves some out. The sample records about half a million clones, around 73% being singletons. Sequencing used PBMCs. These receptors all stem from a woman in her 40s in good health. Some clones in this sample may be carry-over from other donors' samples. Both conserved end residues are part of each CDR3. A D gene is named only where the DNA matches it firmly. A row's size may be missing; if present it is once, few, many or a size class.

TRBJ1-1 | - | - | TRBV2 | CASSETKLGFPEAFF | TGTGCCAGCAGTGAAACTAAGCTAGGGTTCCCTGAAGCTTTCTTT
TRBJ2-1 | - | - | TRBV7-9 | CASSLGISISEQFF | TGTGCCAGCAGCTTAGGGATTAGTATTTCTGAGCAGTTCTTC
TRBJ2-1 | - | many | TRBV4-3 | CASTQGVGPYNEQFF | TGCGCCAGCACCCAAGGGGTGGGACCCTACAATGAGCAGTTCTTC
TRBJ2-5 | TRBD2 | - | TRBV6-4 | CASSEGAGGGETQYF | TGTGCCAGCAGTGAAGGCGCGGGAGGGGGAGAGACCCAGTACTTC
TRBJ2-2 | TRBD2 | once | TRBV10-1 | CASSEETSGTINTGELFF | TGCGCCAGCAGTGAGGAAACTAGCGGGACGATAAACACCGGGGAGCTGTTTTTT
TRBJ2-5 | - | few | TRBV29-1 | CSVATAQETQYF | TGCAGCGTTGCCACAGCACAAGAGACCCAGTACTTC
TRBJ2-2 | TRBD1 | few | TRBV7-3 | CASSWFGQGASGELFF | TGTGCCAGCAGCTGGTTCGGACAGGGGGCGAGCGGGGAGCTGTTTTTT
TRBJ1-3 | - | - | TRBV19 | CASSSQGTGNTIYF | TGTGCCAGTAGTTCGCAGGGAACGGGAAACACCATATATTTT
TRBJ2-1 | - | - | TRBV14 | CASSPFWGLSNEQFF | TGTGCCAGCAGCCCGTTTTGGGGGTTGTCAAATGAGCAGTTCTTC
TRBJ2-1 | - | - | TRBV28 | CASTTYHEQFF | TGTGCCAGCACCACTTATCACGAGCAGTTCTTC